The 16 T cell receptor beta chains below all came from one sample that was sequenced in a study of radiotherapy plus CTLA-4 blockade in lung cancer. Profiled with immunoSEQ multiplex PCR; TCRdb holds only in-frame clones, not every one. The sample consists of 90,000 to 150,000 clones, 78% of them appearing once. The sample was peripheral blood, taken from a patient treated with radiotherapy plus ipilimumab. Receptors were obtained from a human donor with non-small cell lung cancer who had a partial response to radiotherapy plus ipilimumab.

The chain is built from TRBV27 and TRBJ1-1; D gene ambiguous. The germline V gene has CDR1 MNHEY and CDR2 SMNVEV (reference sequence). The CDR3 has 13 amino acids. V dropped 6 bases and J dropped 1 base, with 9 bases sitting between them. CDR3 loop: CASRGVGNTEAFF. Here the CDR3 DNA reads TGTGCCAGCAGGGGAGTCGGGAACACTGAAGCTTTCTTT.

V and J are TRBV18 and TRBJ2-3; a possible D gene is TRBD1 (5 bases). The V gene lost 0 bases and the J gene lost 5 bases, with 15 bases spanning the gap. The CDR3 contains 16 residues. Germline CDR1 reads KGHSH; CDR2 reads LQKENI. This CDR3 reads CASSPPWAGMGDTQYF. The CDR3 DNA is TGTGCCAGCTCACCACCGTGGGCAGGGATGGGAGATACGCAGTATTTT.

V usage is TRBV7-9 and J usage is TRBJ1-1; 10 bases match TRBD1. This CDR3 comprises 15 residues. V shed 1 base and J 6 bases; nucleotides not matched to a gene: 5. Germline CDR1 SEHNR, CDR2 FQNEAQ (reference sequence). In nucleotides, the CDR3 is TGTGCCAGCAGCTTAGAGACAGGGGGCGCCTCTGAAGCTTTCTTT. Protein product: CASSLETGGASEAFF.

This clone showed up just once. The chain employs TRBV9 and TRBJ2-1; weak D call: TRBD2 (5 bases). The CDR3 totals 15 residues. The germline gives CDR1 SGDLS, CDR2 YYNGEE. Trimming removed 3 bases at V and 5 bases at J, with 15 bases between. The CDR3 DNA follows: TGTGCCAGCAGCGCCGGGATCGCGGCTGACAATGAGCAGTTCTTC. As protein: CASSAGIAADNEQFF.

The chain is built from TRBV6-5 and TRBJ2-3; 8 bases are shared with TRBD2. The V gene's germline CDR1 is MNHEY and CDR2 SVGAGI. Unmatched junction bases numbered 6, after V lost 6 bases and J lost 7 bases. The CDR3 consists of 13 residues. CDR3 in DNA: TGTGCCAGCAGGACGGGAGGGCAGCATACGCAGTATTTT. Amino acid sequence: CASRTGGQHTQYF.

The gene calls are TRBV5-4 and TRBJ2-1; 10 bases match TRBD2. From germline, CDR1 is SGHNT and CDR2 YYREEE (reference sequence). V trimming: 1 base; J trimming: 0 bases; junction bases outside the gene matches: 4. The CDR3 loop spans 17 amino acids. CDR3 region: CASSLPPSGSSYNEQFF. DNA for the CDR3: TGTGCCAGCAGCTTGCCTCCTAGCGGGAGCTCCTACAATGAGCAGTTCTTC.

J is TRBJ2-1 and V is TRBV28; TRBD2 aligns across 7 bases. Germline assignment: CDR1 MDHEN and CDR2 SYDVKM. The CDR3 length is 15 residues. The V segment lost 7 bases and the J segment 2 bases; nucleotides outside the gene matches: 8. The CDR3 loop is CASKDGGRTYNEQFF. CDR3 DNA sequence: TGTGCCAGCAAAGACGGCGGGAGAACCTACAATGAGCAGTTCTTC.

The chain has TRBV14 and TRBJ1-1, with D maybe TRBD1 (6 bases). V was clipped by 6 bases and J by 2 bases, with 13 bases between them. The CDR3 length is 14 residues. Germline assignment: CDR1 SGHDN and CDR2 FVKESK. As DNA, the CDR3 is TGTGCCAGCAGTCTGAGGGGGTTAAACACTGAAGCTTTCTTT. Its translation: CASSLRGLNTEAFF.

CDR3: CAISERQGAGDTQYF. The CDR3 DNA follows: TGTGCCATCAGTGAGCGGCAGGGGGCAGGTGATACGCAGTATTTT. The rearrangement joins TRBV10-3 to TRBJ2-3, with 8 bases matching TRBD1. Per germline, CDR1 ENHRY and CDR2 SYGVKD. The CDR3 covers 15 residues. V shed 2 bases, J shed 6 bases, and the junction held 7 bases outside the gene matches.

The rearrangement uses TRBV10-1 and TRBJ2-3; tentative D call: TRBD1 (6 bases). The V end was cut by 5 bases, the J end by 7 bases, with 19 bases between. Germline V lookup: CDR1 WNHNN, CDR2 SYGVQD (reference sequence). The CDR3 is made up of 15 amino acids. The CDR3 loop is CASSIQATGTNTQYF. As DNA, the CDR3 is TGCGCCAGCAGTATTCAAGCCACAGGGACAAATACGCAGTATTTT.

This chain uses TRBV19 with TRBJ2-7, with D possibly matching TRBD1 (5 bases). Germline CDR1 is LNHDA and CDR2 is SQIVND (reference sequence). The CDR3 sequence is 13 residues long. V was trimmed by 5 bases and J by 4 bases, leaving 12 bases between them. The CDR3 spells CASSQTGLYEQYF. In DNA form, the CDR3 reads TGTGCCAGTAGTCAAACAGGTCTATACGAGCAGTACTTC.

This chain joins TRBV30 and TRBJ1-5, with 7 positions matching TRBD1. The V gene's germline CDR1 is GTSNPN and CDR2 SVGIG (reference sequence). The CDR3 runs to 17 residues. The J segment lost 1 base and the V segment lost 0 bases, leaving 9 bases of the junction unmatched. The CDR3 nucleotides read TGTGCCTGGAGTGTACCGCGAAACAGGGGAAGCAATCAGCCCCAGCATTTT. Its protein is CAWSVPRNRGSNQPQHF.

A few counts support this clone. A junction boundary mismatches the germline segment, possibly from a read error. V gene TRBV7-7 combines with J gene TRBJ2-5, with D tentatively TRBD1 (5 bases). Looked up from germline, CDR1 is SSHAT and CDR2 is FNYEAQ (reference sequence). The CDR3 covers 15 residues. The chain's CDR3 is CASSRQINKQETQYF. The CDR3 DNA sequence: TGTGCTAGCAGCCGACAGATTAATAAACAAGAGACCCAGTACTTC.

This clone has a handful of counts. The chain links TRBV5-4 to TRBJ2-1; TRBD1 aligns across 7 bases. V trimming: 0 bases; J trimming: 4 bases; junction bases outside the gene matches: 1. This CDR3 comprises 14 residues. Germline V CDR1 and CDR2: SGHNT, YYREEE (reference sequence). In nucleotides, the CDR3 is TGTGCCAGCAGCTTGGAGGGACAGTACAATGAGCAGTTCTTC. Translation: CASSLEGQYNEQFF.

This chain connects TRBV11-3 to TRBJ2-5, with a weak D call TRBD1 (6 bases). The J call is doubtful: the DNA matches TRBJ2-7 better. In germline, CDR1 is SGHNT, CDR2 YENEEA. The CDR3 runs to 12 residues. The CDR3 loop is CASSSTGYEQYF. The CDR3 DNA follows: TGTGCCAGCAGCTCCACAGGGTACGAGCAGTACTTC.

On this clone itself: Other DNA sequences within the sample encode an identical CDR3. The chain uses TRBV14 and TRBJ1-6, with TRBD1 matching 7 bases. V shed 4 bases and J 7 bases; nucleotides not matched to a gene: 4. In germline, CDR1 is SGHDN, CDR2 FVKESK. CDR3 size: 14 residues. The CDR3 DNA sequence: TGTGCCAGCAGCCGGGACAGAGGGAATTCACCCCTCCACTTT. Translating gives CASSRDRGNSPLHF.